This TCR beta chain emerged from a study of T cell responses to AZD1222 COVID-19 vaccine. Study findings and constraints: Distributed over spike, vaccine-associated CD4 TCRs predominated at 160-218 and 743-854. Repertoires were collected only later (after the peak T cell response had occurred).

Sequencing used immunoSEQ multiplex PCR; TCRdb keeps in-frame clones, though not all of them. The data contain 130,000 or so clones, around 92% of them singletons. A note on this clone: The antigen is undetermined.

The V segment lost 3 bases and the J segment 4 bases; nucleotides outside the gene matches: 20. Germline assignment: CDR1 MGHRA and CDR2 YSYEKL. The CDR3 length is 19 residues. This sample comprised peripheral blood, obtained on day 0 of AZD1222 vaccination. The genes are TRBV4-1 and TRBJ1-2; 7 nucleotides agree with TRBD1. The sequence was collected from an adult in good health. CDR3 sequence (DNA): TGCGCCAGCAGCCACCACCGGGACAGCGAACGGGCCAAGGGCTATGGCTACACCTTC. This codes for CASSHHRDSERAKGYGYTF.